This is a list of T cell receptor beta chains from one sample in a study of T cell responses to AZD1222 COVID-19 vaccine. Sequenced by immunoSEQ multiplex PCR; TCRdb stores in-frame clones only, minus some. The sample records over 110,000 clones, just over 90% being singletons. The sequencing used peripheral blood, collected on day 0 of AZD1222 vaccination. These receptors were collected from an adult in good health. The CDR3 runs from the conserved cysteine through the conserved F or W. The order of the fields is V gene, D gene, clone size, J gene, CDR3 protein, CDR3 DNA. D genes are given only for firm matches. Not every row has a clone size; where given, it reads once, few, many or a size class.

v_gene: TRBV19; d_gene: TRBD1; abundance: NA; j_gene: TRBJ1-5; CDR3aa: CASSTGQEYQPQHF; CDR3nt: TGTGCCAGTAGTACCGGACAGGAATATCAGCCCCAGCATTTT
v_gene: TRBV11-3; d_gene: TRBD2; abundance: NA; j_gene: TRBJ2-5; CDR3aa: CASSLGLAGAEETQYF; CDR3nt: TGTGCCAGCAGCTTAGGACTAGCGGGGGCAGAAGAGACCCAGTACTTC
v_gene: TRBV19; d_gene: TRBD1; abundance: NA; j_gene: TRBJ2-3; CDR3aa: CASSIARGQGRTDTQYF; CDR3nt: TGTGCCAGTAGTATAGCCCGGGGACAGGGCCGCACAGATACGCAGTATTTT
v_gene: TRBV18; d_gene: NA; abundance: NA; j_gene: TRBJ1-2; CDR3aa: CASSPEVDYGYTF; CDR3nt: TGTGCCAGCTCACCAGAGGTGGACTATGGCTACACCTTC
v_gene: TRBV5-4; d_gene: NA; abundance: once; j_gene: TRBJ2-7; CDR3aa: CASSSGGYEQYF; CDR3nt: TGTGCCAGCAGTTCTGGGGGTTACGAGCAGTACTTC
v_gene: TRBV5-4; d_gene: NA; abundance: few; j_gene: TRBJ1-4; CDR3aa: CASSYKTGATNEKLFF; CDR3nt: TGTGCCAGCAGCTATAAGACAGGAGCAACTAATGAAAAACTGTTTTTT
v_gene: TRBV5-6; d_gene: NA; abundance: NA; j_gene: TRBJ2-2; CDR3aa: CASSPQRSALTGELFF; CDR3nt: TGTGCCAGCAGCCCCCAGCGGAGTGCGCTCACCGGGGAGCTGTTTTTT
v_gene: TRBV19; d_gene: NA; abundance: NA; j_gene: TRBJ1-2; CDR3aa: CASSIPGYGYTF; CDR3nt: TGTGCCAGTAGTATACCGGGTTATGGCTACACCTTC
v_gene: TRBV5-1; d_gene: NA; abundance: NA; j_gene: TRBJ2-3; CDR3aa: CASFLGGFTDTQYF; CDR3nt: TGCGCCAGCTTTTTGGGTGGGTTCACAGATACGCAGTATTTT
v_gene: TRBV19; d_gene: NA; abundance: few; j_gene: TRBJ1-2; CDR3aa: CATTGLHYGYTF; CDR3nt: TGTGCCACCACAGGGTTGCACTATGGCTACACCTTC
v_gene: TRBV7-2; d_gene: TRBD1; abundance: NA; j_gene: TRBJ1-3; CDR3aa: CASSLAQGGGNTIYF; CDR3nt: TGTGCCAGCAGCTTAGCTCAGGGGGGGGGAAACACCATATATTTT
v_gene: TRBV18; d_gene: TRBD1; abundance: NA; j_gene: TRBJ1-5; CDR3aa: CASSPGTGGNQPQHF; CDR3nt: TGTGCCAGCTCACCAGGGACAGGGGGGAATCAGCCCCAGCATTTT
v_gene: TRBV5-1; d_gene: TRBD2; abundance: NA; j_gene: TRBJ2-7; CDR3aa: CASSLNPVSGRADEQYF; CDR3nt: TGCGCCAGCAGCTTGAATCCCGTCAGCGGGAGGGCCGACGAGCAGTACTTC
v_gene: TRBV19; d_gene: NA; abundance: once; j_gene: TRBJ1-2; CDR3aa: CASSSSPNGYTF; CDR3nt: TGTGCCAGTAGTAGTTCCCCCAATGGCTACACCTTC
v_gene: TRBV12-3/TRBV12-4; d_gene: TRBD1; abundance: NA; j_gene: TRBJ2-1; CDR3aa: CASSLGQGQFF; CDR3nt: TGTGCCAGCAGCCTTGGACAGGGACAGTTCTTC
v_gene: TRBV27; d_gene: NA; abundance: NA; j_gene: TRBJ1-1; CDR3aa: CASSLSGWQGQGEAFF; CDR3nt: TGTGCCAGCAGTTTATCGGGCTGGCAGGGTCAAGGTGAAGCTTTCTTT
v_gene: TRBV6-2/TRBV6-3; d_gene: NA; abundance: NA; j_gene: TRBJ2-4; CDR3aa: CASSFWTAKEKNIQYF; CDR3nt: TGTGCCAGCAGTTTTTGGACAGCGAAGGAGAAAAACATTCAGTACTTC
v_gene: TRBV4-1; d_gene: NA; abundance: once; j_gene: TRBJ1-2; CDR3aa: CASSHPSGGDDGYTF; CDR3nt: TGCGCCAGCAGCCACCCGTCGGGAGGGGACGATGGCTACACCTTC
v_gene: TRBV5-1; d_gene: TRBD2; abundance: NA; j_gene: TRBJ2-7; CDR3aa: CASSFLAGTDYEQYF; CDR3nt: TGCGCCAGCAGTTTTTTAGCGGGAACGGACTACGAGCAGTACTTC
v_gene: TRBV6-2/TRBV6-3; d_gene: TRBD2; abundance: NA; j_gene: TRBJ2-4; CDR3aa: CASSKGLAGNIQYF; CDR3nt: TGTGCCAGCAGTAAGGGACTAGCGGGAAACATTCAGTACTTC
v_gene: TRBV7-8; d_gene: TRBD2; abundance: NA; j_gene: TRBJ2-5; CDR3aa: CASSPFMREGETQYF; CDR3nt: TGTGCCAGCAGCCCCTTTATGCGGGAGGGTGAGACCCAGTACTTC
v_gene: TRBV4-1; d_gene: TRBD1; abundance: NA; j_gene: TRBJ2-7; CDR3aa: CASSSTGTGVGEQYF; CDR3nt: TGCGCCAGCAGCAGCACCGGGACAGGGGTAGGCGAGCAGTACTTC
v_gene: TRBV6-5; d_gene: NA; abundance: NA; j_gene: TRBJ1-4; CDR3aa: CASTRKGREKLFF; CDR3nt: TGTGCCAGCACCCGGAAGGGACGGGAAAAACTGTTTTTT